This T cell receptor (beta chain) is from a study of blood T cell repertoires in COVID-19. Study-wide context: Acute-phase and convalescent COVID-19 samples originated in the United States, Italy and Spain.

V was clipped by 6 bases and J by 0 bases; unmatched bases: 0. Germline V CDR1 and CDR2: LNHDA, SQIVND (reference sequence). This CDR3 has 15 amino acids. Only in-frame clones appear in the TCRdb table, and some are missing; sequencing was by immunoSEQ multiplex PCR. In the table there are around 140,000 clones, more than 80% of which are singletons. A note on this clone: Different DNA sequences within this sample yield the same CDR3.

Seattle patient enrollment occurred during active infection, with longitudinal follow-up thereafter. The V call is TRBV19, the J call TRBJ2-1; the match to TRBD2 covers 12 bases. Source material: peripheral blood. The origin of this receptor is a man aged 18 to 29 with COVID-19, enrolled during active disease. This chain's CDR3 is CASRTSGSSYNEQFF. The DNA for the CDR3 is TGTGCCAGTAGGACTAGCGGGAGCTCCTACAATGAGCAGTTCTTC.